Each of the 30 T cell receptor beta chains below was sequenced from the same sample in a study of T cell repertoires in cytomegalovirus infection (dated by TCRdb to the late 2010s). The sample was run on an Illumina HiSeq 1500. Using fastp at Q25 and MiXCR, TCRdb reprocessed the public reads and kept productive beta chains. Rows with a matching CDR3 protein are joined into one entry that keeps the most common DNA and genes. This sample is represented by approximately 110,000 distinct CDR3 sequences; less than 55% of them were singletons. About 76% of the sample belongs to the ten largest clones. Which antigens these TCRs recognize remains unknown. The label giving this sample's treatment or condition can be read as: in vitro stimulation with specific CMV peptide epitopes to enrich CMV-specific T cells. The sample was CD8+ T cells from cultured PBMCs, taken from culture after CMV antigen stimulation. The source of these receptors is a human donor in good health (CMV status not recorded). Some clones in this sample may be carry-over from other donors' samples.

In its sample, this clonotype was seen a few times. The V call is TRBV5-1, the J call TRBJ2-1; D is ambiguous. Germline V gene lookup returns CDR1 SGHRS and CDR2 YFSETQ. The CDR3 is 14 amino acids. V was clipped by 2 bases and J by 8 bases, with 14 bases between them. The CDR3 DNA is TGCGCCAGCAGCTTTGCTGGCGGTGTGGATGAGCAGTTCTTC. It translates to CASSFAGGVDEQFF.

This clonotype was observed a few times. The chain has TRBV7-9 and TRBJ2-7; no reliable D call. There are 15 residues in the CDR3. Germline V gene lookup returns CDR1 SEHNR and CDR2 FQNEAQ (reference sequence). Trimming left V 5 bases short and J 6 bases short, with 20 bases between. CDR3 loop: CASSPGPRGRSEQYF. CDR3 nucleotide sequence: TGTGCCAGCAGCCCAGGCCCCCGTGGGCGCAGCGAGCAGTACTTC.

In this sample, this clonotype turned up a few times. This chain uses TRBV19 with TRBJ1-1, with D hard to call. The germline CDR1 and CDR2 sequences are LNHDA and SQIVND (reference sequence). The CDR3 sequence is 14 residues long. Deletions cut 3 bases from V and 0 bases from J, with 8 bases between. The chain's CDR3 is CASSIGLMNTEAFF. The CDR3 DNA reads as TGTGCCAGTAGTATTGGACTTATGAACACTGAAGCTTTCTTT.

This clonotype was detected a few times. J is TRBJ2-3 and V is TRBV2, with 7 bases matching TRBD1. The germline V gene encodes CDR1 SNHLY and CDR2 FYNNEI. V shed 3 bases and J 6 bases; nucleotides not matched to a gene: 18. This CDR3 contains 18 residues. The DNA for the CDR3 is TGTGCCAGCAGTGAGAGCGCCGGGTGGGACAGCCCGAGGGATACGCAGTATTTT. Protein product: CASSESAGWDSPRDTQYF.

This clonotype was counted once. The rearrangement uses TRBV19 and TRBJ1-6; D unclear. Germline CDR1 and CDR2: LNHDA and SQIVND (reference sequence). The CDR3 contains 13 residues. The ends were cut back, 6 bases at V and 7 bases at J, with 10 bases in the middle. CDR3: CASRTQKNSPLHF. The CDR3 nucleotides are TGTGCCAGTAGAACACAGAAAAATTCACCCCTCCACTTT.

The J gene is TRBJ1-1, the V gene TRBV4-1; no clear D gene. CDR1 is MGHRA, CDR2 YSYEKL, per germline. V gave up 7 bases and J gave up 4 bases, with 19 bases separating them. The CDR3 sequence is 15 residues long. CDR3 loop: CASKPSLGEGTEAFF. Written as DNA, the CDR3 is TGCGCCAGCAAACCAAGTTTGGGAGAAGGCACTGAAGCTTTCTTT.

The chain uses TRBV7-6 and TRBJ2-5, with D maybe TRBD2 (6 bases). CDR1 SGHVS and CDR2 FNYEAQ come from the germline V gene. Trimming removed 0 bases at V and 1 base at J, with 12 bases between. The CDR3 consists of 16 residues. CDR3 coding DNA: TGTGCCAGCAGCTTAGCCAGCGGGTGGGTCCAAGAGACCCAGTACTTC. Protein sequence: CASSLASGWVQETQYF.

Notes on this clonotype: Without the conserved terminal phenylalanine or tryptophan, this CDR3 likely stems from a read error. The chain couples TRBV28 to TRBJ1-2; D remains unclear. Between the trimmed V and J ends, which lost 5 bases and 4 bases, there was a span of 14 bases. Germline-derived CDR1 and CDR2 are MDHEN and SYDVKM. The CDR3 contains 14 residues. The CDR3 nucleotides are TGTGCCAGCAGTGCCCGGGCAGGACCCTATGGCTACACCTTG. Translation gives CASSARAGPYGYTL.

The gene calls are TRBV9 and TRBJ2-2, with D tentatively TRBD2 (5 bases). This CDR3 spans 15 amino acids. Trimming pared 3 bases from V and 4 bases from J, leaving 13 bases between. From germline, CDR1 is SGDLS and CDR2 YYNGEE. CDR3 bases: TGTGCCAGCAGCGGGCCGGGGAGCCCCACCGGGGAGCTGTTTTTT. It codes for CASSGPGSPTGELFF.

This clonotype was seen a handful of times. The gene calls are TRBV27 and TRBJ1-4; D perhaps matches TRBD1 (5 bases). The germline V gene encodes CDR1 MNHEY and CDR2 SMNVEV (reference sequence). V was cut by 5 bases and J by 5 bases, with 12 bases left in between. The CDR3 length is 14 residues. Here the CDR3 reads CASSTGRMNEKLFF. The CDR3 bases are TGTGCCAGCAGTACGGGGCGGATGAATGAAAAACTGTTTTTT.

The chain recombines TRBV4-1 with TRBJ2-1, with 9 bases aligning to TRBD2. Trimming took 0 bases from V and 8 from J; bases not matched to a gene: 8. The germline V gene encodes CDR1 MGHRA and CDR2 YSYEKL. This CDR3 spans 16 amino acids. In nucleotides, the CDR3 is TGCGCCAGCAGCCAAGATTCCGCGGGGGGGTACTATGAGCAGTTCTTC. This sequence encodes CASSQDSAGGYYEQFF.

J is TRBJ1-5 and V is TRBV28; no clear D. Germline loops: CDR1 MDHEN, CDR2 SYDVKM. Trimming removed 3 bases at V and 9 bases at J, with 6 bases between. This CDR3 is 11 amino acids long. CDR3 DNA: TGTGCCAGCAGTTTTGAAAGGCCCCAGCATTTT. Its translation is CASSFERPQHF. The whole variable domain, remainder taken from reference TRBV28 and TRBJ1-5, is DVKVTQSSRYLVKRTGEKVFLECVQDMDHENMFWYRQDPGLGLRLIYFSYDVKMKEKGDIPEGYSVSREKKERFSLILESASTNQTSMYLCASSFERPQHFGDGTRLSIL.

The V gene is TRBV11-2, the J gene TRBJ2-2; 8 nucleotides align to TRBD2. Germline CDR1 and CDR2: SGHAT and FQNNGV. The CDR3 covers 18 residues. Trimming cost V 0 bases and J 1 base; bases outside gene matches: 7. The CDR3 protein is CASSLDPGSGGNTGELFF. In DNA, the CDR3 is TGTGCCAGCAGCTTAGATCCTGGGAGCGGGGGGAACACCGGGGAGCTGTTTTTT.

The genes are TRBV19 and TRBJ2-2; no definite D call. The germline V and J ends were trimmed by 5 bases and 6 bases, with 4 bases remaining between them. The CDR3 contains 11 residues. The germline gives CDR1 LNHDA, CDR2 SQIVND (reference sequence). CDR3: CASSLAGELFF. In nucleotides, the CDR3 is TGTGCCAGTAGTTTAGCCGGGGAGCTGTTTTTT.

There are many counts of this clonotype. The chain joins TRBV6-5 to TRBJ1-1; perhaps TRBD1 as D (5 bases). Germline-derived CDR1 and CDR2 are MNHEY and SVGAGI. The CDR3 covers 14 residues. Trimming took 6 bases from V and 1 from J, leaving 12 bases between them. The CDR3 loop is CASSEYGGNTEAFF. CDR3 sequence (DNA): TGTGCCAGCAGCGAGTATGGGGGGAACACTGAAGCTTTCTTT.

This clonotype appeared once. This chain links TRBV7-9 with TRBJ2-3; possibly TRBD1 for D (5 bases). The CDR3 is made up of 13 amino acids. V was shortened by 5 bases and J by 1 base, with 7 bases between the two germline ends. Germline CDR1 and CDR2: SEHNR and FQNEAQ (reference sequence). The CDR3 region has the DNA TGTGCCAGCAGCGGGGCCGGCACAGATACGCAGTATTTT. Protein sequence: CASSGAGTDTQYF.

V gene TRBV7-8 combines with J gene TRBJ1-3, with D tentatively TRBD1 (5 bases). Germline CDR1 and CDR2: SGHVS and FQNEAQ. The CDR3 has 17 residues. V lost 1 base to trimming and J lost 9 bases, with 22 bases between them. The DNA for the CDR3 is TGTGCCAGCAGCTTAGATGGGGGATCTTTCCCAAAACGCACCATATATTTT. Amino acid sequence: CASSLDGGSFPKRTIYF.

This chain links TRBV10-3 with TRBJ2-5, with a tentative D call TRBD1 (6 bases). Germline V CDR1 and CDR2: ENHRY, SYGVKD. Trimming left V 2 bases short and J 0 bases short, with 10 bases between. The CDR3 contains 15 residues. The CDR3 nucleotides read TGTGCCATCAGTGAGCCCCGGGACAACCAAGAGACCCAGTACTTC. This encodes CAISEPRDNQETQYF.

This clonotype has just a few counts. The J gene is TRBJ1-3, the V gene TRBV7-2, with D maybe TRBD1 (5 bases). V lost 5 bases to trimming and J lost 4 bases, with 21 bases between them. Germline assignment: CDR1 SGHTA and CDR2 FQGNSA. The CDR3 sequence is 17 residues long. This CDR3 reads CASSLDGTLNSGNTIYF. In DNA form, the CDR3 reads TGTGCCAGCAGCCTGGACGGGACTCTAAACTCCGGAAACACCATATATTTT.

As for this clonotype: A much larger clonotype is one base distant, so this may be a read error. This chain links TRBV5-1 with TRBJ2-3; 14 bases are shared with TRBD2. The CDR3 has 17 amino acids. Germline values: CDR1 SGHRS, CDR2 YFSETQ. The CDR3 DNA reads TGCGGCAGCAGCGTCGGGACTAGCGGGGGTGCCACAGATACGCAGTATTTT. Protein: CGSSVGTSGGATDTQYF.

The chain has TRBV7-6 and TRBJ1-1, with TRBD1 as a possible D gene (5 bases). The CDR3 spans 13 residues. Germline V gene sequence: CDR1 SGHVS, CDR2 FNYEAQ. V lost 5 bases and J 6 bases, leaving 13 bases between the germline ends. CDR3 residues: CASSPGPVPEAFF. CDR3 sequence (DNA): TGTGCCAGCAGCCCGGGACCTGTCCCTGAAGCTTTCTTT.

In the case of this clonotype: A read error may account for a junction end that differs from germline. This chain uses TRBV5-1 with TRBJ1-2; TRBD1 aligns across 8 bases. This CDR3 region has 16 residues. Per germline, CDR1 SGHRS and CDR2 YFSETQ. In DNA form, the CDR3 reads TGCGCCAACAGCTTTCAAGTGGACAGGGATTCGTTTGGCTACACCTTC. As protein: CANSFQVDRDSFGYTF.

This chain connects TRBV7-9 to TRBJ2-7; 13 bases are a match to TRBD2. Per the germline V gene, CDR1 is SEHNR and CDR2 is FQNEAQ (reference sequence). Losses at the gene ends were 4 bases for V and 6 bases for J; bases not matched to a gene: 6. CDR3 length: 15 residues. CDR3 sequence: CASSSTSGGAFEQYF. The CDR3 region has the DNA TGTGCCAGCAGCTCAACTAGCGGGGGGGCCTTCGAGCAGTACTTC.

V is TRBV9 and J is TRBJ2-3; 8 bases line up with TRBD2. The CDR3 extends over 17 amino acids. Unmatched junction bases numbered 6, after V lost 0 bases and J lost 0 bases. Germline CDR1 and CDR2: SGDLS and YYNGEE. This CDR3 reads CASSVDGLAGSTDTQYF. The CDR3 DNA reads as TGTGCCAGCAGCGTAGATGGGCTAGCGGGTAGCACAGATACGCAGTATTTT.

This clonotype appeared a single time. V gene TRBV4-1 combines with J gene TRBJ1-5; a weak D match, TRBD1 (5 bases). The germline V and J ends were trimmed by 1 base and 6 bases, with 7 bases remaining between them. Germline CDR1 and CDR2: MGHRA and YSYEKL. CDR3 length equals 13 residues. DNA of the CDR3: TGCGCCAGCAGCCAAGGTGGGGCTCAGCCCCAGCATTTT. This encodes CASSQGGAQPQHF.

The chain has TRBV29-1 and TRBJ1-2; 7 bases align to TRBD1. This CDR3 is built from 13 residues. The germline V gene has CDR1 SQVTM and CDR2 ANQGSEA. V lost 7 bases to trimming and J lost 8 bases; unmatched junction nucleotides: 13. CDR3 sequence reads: CSDDMTGLGGYTF. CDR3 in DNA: TGCAGCGACGACATGACAGGGCTGGGAGGCTACACCTTC. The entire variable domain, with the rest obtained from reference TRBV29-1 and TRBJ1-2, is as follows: SAVISQKPSRDICQRGTSLTIQCQVDSQVTMMFWYRQQPGQSLTLIATANQGSEATYESGFVIDKFPISRPNLTFSTLTVSNMSPEDSSIYLCSDDMTGLGGYTFGSGTRLTVV.

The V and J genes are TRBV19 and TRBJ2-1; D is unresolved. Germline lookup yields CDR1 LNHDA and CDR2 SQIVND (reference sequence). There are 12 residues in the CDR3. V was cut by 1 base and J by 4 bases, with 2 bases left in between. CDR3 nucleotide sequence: TGTGCCAGTAGTATAGGATACAATGAGCAGTTCTTC. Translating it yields CASSIGYNEQFF. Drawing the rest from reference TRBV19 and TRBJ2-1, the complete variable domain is DGGITQSPKYLFRKEGQNVTLSCEQNLNHDAMYWYRQDPGQGLRLIYYSQIVNDFQKGDIAEGYSVSREKKESFPLTVTSAQKNPTAFYLCASSIGYNEQFFGPGTRLTVL.

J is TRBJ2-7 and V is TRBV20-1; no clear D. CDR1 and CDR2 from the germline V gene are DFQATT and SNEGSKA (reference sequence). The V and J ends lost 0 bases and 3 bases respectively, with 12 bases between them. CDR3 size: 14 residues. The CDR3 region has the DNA TGCAGTGCTAGAGACCAGAACCGGAACTACGAGCAGTACTTC. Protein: CSARDQNRNYEQYF.

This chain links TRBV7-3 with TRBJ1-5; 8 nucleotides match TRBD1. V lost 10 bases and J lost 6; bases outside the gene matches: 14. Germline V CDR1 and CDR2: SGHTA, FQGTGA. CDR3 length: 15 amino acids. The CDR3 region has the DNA TGTGCCACGCCAAACTACAGGGGGAGTAGTCAGCCCCAGCATTTT. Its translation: CATPNYRGSSQPQHF.

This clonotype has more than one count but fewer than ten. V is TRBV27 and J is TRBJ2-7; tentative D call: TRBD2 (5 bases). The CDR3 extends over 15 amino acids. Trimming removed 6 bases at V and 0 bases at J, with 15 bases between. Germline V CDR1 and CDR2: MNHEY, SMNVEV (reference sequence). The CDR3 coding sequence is TGTGCCAGCAGGGAGGACGTATCGACCTCCTACGAGCAGTACTTC. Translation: CASREDVSTSYEQYF.